This T cell receptor beta chain was identified in a study of human T cells and chemical hapten exposure. This CDR3 has 15 amino acids. Germline loops: CDR1 SGHKS, CDR2 YYEKEE (reference sequence). Trimming removed 0 bases at V and 3 bases at J, with 10 bases between. This clonotype was detected ten times or more. TCRdb reanalysed the RACE reads using MiXCR and keeps one entry per CDR3 protein. This sample carries about 92,000 distinct CDR3 sequences, around 10% of them seen once, and the ten largest clones take around 3.6%. Time point indicated: pre-sensitization, week 0. Regarding treatment: therapeutic diphenylcyclopropenone sensitization with weekly scalp DPC.

This TCR was recovered from a woman aged 40 to 50 with alopecia areata. Some clones in this sample may be carry-over from other donors' samples. Source: whole blood, taken in connection with sensitization to the hapten diphenylcyclopropenone (DPC). The chain employs TRBV5-5 and TRBJ1-5, with D tentatively TRBD1 (6 bases). CDR3 sequence (DNA): TGTGCCAGCAGCTTGGGAAGGGGGTACAATCAGCCCCAGCATTTT. Encoded protein: CASSLGRGYNQPQHF.